Listed here are 31 T cell receptor beta chains from one sample, sequenced in a study of PD-1 blockade in mismatch repair-deficient tumors. The protocol was immunoSEQ multiplex PCR, while the TCRdb copy is restricted to in-frame clones and leaves out a portion. The sample lists 120,000 or so clones, 85% to 90% seen once, with around 11% in the top ten. The sample was peripheral blood, taken 72 weeks after starting pembrolizumab. The receptor set was obtained from an adult with mismatch repair-deficient cancer.

The chain recombines TRBV15 with TRBJ1-5; D is possibly TRBD1 (6 bases). The CDR3 runs to 15 residues. Trimming removed 2 bases from V and 6 bases from J, with 14 bases in between. CDR1 and CDR2 from the germline V gene are LNHNV and YYDKDF (reference sequence). CDR3 residues: CATSRTRQAAQPQHF. Here the CDR3 DNA reads TGTGCCACCAGCAGAACACGACAGGCAGCTCAGCCCCAGCATTTT.

The chain carries TRBV20-1 and TRBJ2-7; maybe TRBD1 (5 bases). The CDR3 contains 11 residues. Germline-derived CDR1 and CDR2 are DFQATT and SNEGSKA (reference sequence). V was trimmed by 4 bases and J by 4 bases, leaving 8 bases between them. The CDR3 sequence is CSATDMYEQYF. CDR3 nucleotide sequence: TGCAGTGCTACGGACATGTACGAGCAGTACTTC.

This clone was seen once. This chain links TRBV21-1 with TRBJ2-5; TRBD1, as called in the table, went unchecked against the DNA. TRBV21-1 counts as a pseudogene. The CDR3 contains 12 residues. CDR3 coding DNA: TGTGCCAGCAGCACCCCCAGAGAGACCCAGTACTTC. It specifies CASSTPRETQYF.

V and J are TRBV7-9 and TRBJ2-7; TRBD1 matches at 7 bases. After removal of 5 bases from V and 0 bases from J, the junction contained 1 base not matched to a gene. The germline CDR1 and CDR2 sequences are SEHNR and FQNEAQ (reference sequence). The CDR3 is made up of 13 amino acids. The CDR3: CASSGDSSYEQYF. CDR3 sequence (DNA): TGTGCCAGCAGCGGGGACAGCTCCTACGAGCAGTACTTC.

Comment on this clone: Other nucleotide sequences in the sample specify the same CDR3. The V and J genes are TRBV14 and TRBJ2-7, with D unresolved. CDR1 SGHDN and CDR2 FVKESK come from the germline V gene. This CDR3 contains 12 residues. The V and J ends lost 0 bases and 2 bases respectively, with 2 bases between them. The CDR3 reads CASSQDTYEQYF. The CDR3 coding sequence is TGTGCCAGCAGCCAAGATACCTACGAGCAGTACTTC.

The V gene is TRBV7-9, the J gene TRBJ2-3; no definite D call. Between the trimmed V and J ends, which lost 3 bases and 1 base, there was a span of 5 bases. The CDR3 is made up of 13 amino acids. Germline V gene lookup returns CDR1 SEHNR and CDR2 FQNEAQ (reference sequence). The CDR3 sequence is CASSFPGTDTQYF. Written as DNA, the CDR3 is TGTGCCAGCAGCTTTCCGGGCACAGATACGCAGTATTTT. The full variable domain, rest sourced from reference TRBV7-9 and TRBJ2-3, is DTGVSQNPRHKITKRGQNVTFRCDPISEHNRLYWYRQTLGQGPEFLTYFQNEAQLEKSRLLSDRFSAERPKGSFSTLEIQRTEQGDSAMYLCASSFPGTDTQYFGPGTRLTVL.

The gene calls are TRBV11-2 and TRBJ1-5; 11 bases fit TRBD1. The CDR3 is 16 amino acids. Germline-derived CDR1 and CDR2 are SGHAT and FQNNGV. After removal of 7 bases from V and 4 bases from J, the junction contained 9 bases not matched to a gene. The DNA for the CDR3 is TGTGCCAGCAACCAAAACCGGGACAGGGGGAATCAGCCCCAGCATTTT. Translating gives CASNQNRDRGNQPQHF.

V gene TRBV6-5 combines with J gene TRBJ1-3; 10 bases agree with TRBD1. J gave up 2 bases and V 6 bases, and 4 bases lay outside the gene matches. There are 15 residues in the CDR3. Looked up from germline, CDR1 is MNHEY and CDR2 is SVGAGI. The CDR3 here is CASSPGTGAGNTIYF. The DNA of the CDR3 is TGTGCCAGCAGCCCCGGGACAGGGGCTGGAAACACCATATATTTT.

About this clone: This CDR3 is also generated by other DNA sequences in the sample. The rearrangement joins TRBV11-2 to TRBJ1-1; D ambiguous. The CDR3 consists of 13 residues. The V end lost 3 bases, the J end lost 0 bases, and 5 bases lay between the germline ends. Per germline, CDR1 SGHAT and CDR2 FQNNGV. This CDR3 is CASSLGLNTEAFF. In DNA, the CDR3 is TGTGCCAGCAGCTTGGGCCTGAACACTGAAGCTTTCTTT. The full variable domain, with the rest looked up from reference TRBV11-2 and TRBJ1-1, is EAGVAQSPRYKIIEKRQSVAFWCNPISGHATLYWYQQILGQGPKLLIQFQNNGVVDDSQLPKDRFSAERLKGVDSTLKIQPAKLEDSAVYLCASSLGLNTEAFFGQGTRLTVV.

This clone was seen once. The V gene is TRBV30, the J gene TRBJ1-5, with no clear D. Germline assignment: CDR1 GTSNPN and CDR2 SVGIG (reference sequence). The V and J ends lost 0 bases and 2 bases respectively, with 11 bases between them. This CDR3 has 15 residues. Here the CDR3 DNA reads TGTGCCTGGAGTGTAGGGTCCCTCGGCAATCAGCCCCAGCATTTT. Translation gives CAWSVGSLGNQPQHF.

This chain joins TRBV5-6 and TRBJ2-3; 12 bases are shared with TRBD2. In germline, CDR1 is SGHDT, CDR2 YYEEEE. V trimming: 0 bases; J trimming: 4 bases; junction bases outside the gene matches: 12. The CDR3 is 19 amino acids. CDR3 region: CASSLAWASGRVGADTQYF. The CDR3 nucleotides read TGTGCCAGCAGCTTGGCTTGGGCTAGCGGGAGGGTTGGCGCAGATACGCAGTATTTT.

The gene calls are TRBV4-3 and TRBJ2-2; 14 bases line up with TRBD2. V dropped 3 bases and J dropped 6; count of bases not matched to a gene: 9. This CDR3 has 18 residues. Germline values: CDR1 LGHNA, CDR2 YSLEER. CDR3 sequence reads: CASSHRLAGGPWAGELFF. As DNA, the CDR3 is TGCGCCAGCAGCCACCGACTAGCGGGAGGGCCATGGGCCGGGGAGCTGTTTTTT.

The chain is built from TRBV15 and TRBJ2-3; D uncertain. V lost 0 bases, J lost 6 bases, and 13 bases lay in between. This CDR3 is built from 15 residues. Germline values: CDR1 LNHNV, CDR2 YYDKDF (reference sequence). The CDR3 reads CATSRDPAQTDTQYF. The CDR3 coding sequence is TGTGCCACCAGCAGAGATCCGGCCCAGACCGATACGCAGTATTTT.

The rearrangement joins TRBV2 to TRBJ2-7, with 11 bases lining up with TRBD2. Germline CDR1 and CDR2: SNHLY and FYNNEI. J lost 3 bases, V lost 10 bases, and 11 bases had no gene match. The CDR3 sequence is 15 residues long. The CDR3 coding sequence is TGTGCCACCCAGACTAGCGGGACGGCGTACTACGAGCAGTACTTC. Its protein product is CATQTSGTAYYEQYF.

The chain uses TRBV4-3 and TRBJ2-7; TRBD1 is a possible D gene (5 bases). The V gene lost 0 bases and the J gene lost 1 base, with 10 bases spanning the gap. CDR1 and CDR2 from the germline V gene are LGHNA and YSLEER. The CDR3 has 15 amino acids. The CDR3 here is CASSQDWGGSYEQYF. Here the CDR3 DNA reads TGCGCCAGCAGCCAAGATTGGGGCGGATCCTACGAGCAGTACTTC.

This clone was detected only once. J is TRBJ2-7 and V is TRBV27, with 12 bases aligning to TRBD2. The CDR3 runs to 15 residues. Germline V gene data show CDR1 as MNHEY and CDR2 as SMNVEV (reference sequence). The V gene end was trimmed by 3 bases and the J gene end by 4 bases; junction bases not matched to a gene: 4. The CDR3 bases are TGTGCCAGCAGTTTCCTAGCGGGAGGGCCTTACGAGCAGTACTTC. Translated, it gives CASSFLAGGPYEQYF.

The rearrangement joins TRBV4-1 to TRBJ1-2; D might be TRBD1 (5 bases). Trimming shortened V by 1 base and J by 7 bases, and 19 bases separated the two germline ends. This CDR3 has 16 amino acids. The germline CDR1 and CDR2 sequences are MGHRA and YSYEKL. The CDR3 reads CASSQVLGQSLGGYTF. DNA of the CDR3: TGCGCCAGCAGCCAAGTATTGGGGCAGTCTTTAGGTGGCTACACCTTC.

This clone was found once. V usage is TRBV4-1 and J usage is TRBJ2-7; 10 bases are a match to TRBD2. This CDR3 spans 15 amino acids. Looked up from germline, CDR1 is MGHRA and CDR2 is YSYEKL. Trimming removed 4 bases from V and 0 bases from J; junction bases left unmatched: 3. This CDR3 reads CASSLASGSSYEQYF. CDR3 DNA sequence: TGCGCCAGCAGCCTAGCTAGCGGGAGCTCCTACGAGCAGTACTTC.

The sample holds one count of this clone. The rearrangement links TRBV30 to TRBJ1-5; 8 nucleotides align to TRBD1. The CDR3 has 14 amino acids. Germline V CDR1 and CDR2: GTSNPN, SVGIG (reference sequence). V dropped 2 bases and J dropped 7; count of bases not matched to a gene: 7. This CDR3 is CAWSLGQGKQPQHF. Here the CDR3 DNA reads TGTGCCTGGAGTTTAGGACAGGGAAAGCAGCCCCAGCATTTT.

The chain carries TRBV15 and TRBJ2-1; 7 bases map to TRBD1. CDR3 length equals 16 residues. The germline CDR1 and CDR2 sequences are LNHNV and YYDKDF (reference sequence). J was trimmed by 4 bases and V by 3 bases; bases with no gene match: 9. Written as DNA, the CDR3 is TGTGCCACCAGCAGGACGGACAGGACTCTATACAATGAGCAGTTCTTC. Translated, it gives CATSRTDRTLYNEQFF.

The J gene is TRBJ2-5, the V gene TRBV11-3, with 8 bases aligning to TRBD1. This CDR3 has 15 amino acids. The V segment lost 4 bases and the J segment 3 bases; nucleotides outside the gene matches: 7. The germline CDR1 and CDR2 sequences are SGHNT and YENEEA. CDR3 DNA: TGTGCCAGCAGCTCCTACAGGGGGAACAAAGAGACCCAGTACTTC. Encoded protein: CASSSYRGNKETQYF.

This rearrangement joins TRBV29-1 to TRBJ2-7; TRBD2 aligns across 11 bases. V lost 6 bases to trimming and J lost 3 bases; unmatched junction nucleotides: 7. Germline CDR1 SQVTM, CDR2 ANQGSEA. The CDR3 has 14 residues. The CDR3 here is CSVGLAERDYEQYF. In DNA form, the CDR3 reads TGCAGCGTGGGACTAGCGGAGCGAGACTACGAGCAGTACTTC.

In DNA, the CDR3 is TGTGCCACCAGCAGAGATCGTCCCATGGGAAACACCATATATTTT. It translates to CATSRDRPMGNTIYF. This sequence joins TRBV15 and TRBJ1-3, with no clear D. Germline loops: CDR1 LNHNV, CDR2 YYDKDF (reference sequence). The V end was cut by 0 bases, the J end by 4 bases, with 10 bases between. This CDR3 is built from 15 residues.

V gene TRBV11-2 combines with J gene TRBJ2-5, with no clear D. This CDR3 region has 13 residues. V was pared by 5 bases and J by 7 bases, with 14 bases between. Germline-derived CDR1 and CDR2 are SGHAT and FQNNGV. The CDR3 protein is CASSLLWVGTQYF. The DNA for the CDR3 is TGTGCCAGCAGCCTTCTTTGGGTAGGGACCCAGTACTTC.

This chain uses TRBV7-9 with TRBJ2-2, with TRBD1 matching 8 bases. Germline assignment: CDR1 SEHNR and CDR2 FQNEAQ (reference sequence). This CDR3 has 15 residues. Trimming cost V 5 bases and J 5 bases; bases outside gene matches: 7. This CDR3 is CASSADRARTGELFF. In DNA, the CDR3 is TGTGCCAGCAGCGCGGACAGGGCACGGACCGGGGAGCTGTTTTTT.

The chain combines TRBV5-1 with TRBJ2-1, with 10 bases identical to TRBD2. In germline, CDR1 is SGHRS, CDR2 YFSETQ. CDR3 length: 19 residues. V gave up 4 bases and J gave up 0 bases; unmatched junction bases: 13. The CDR3 DNA is TGCGCCAGCAGCGAGGGACTAGCGTTTGCCGATAGCTCCTACAATGAGCAGTTCTTC. It specifies CASSEGLAFADSSYNEQFF.

The chain combines TRBV6-5 with TRBJ1-5; 11 positions match TRBD1. The length of the CDR3 is 15 residues. V was clipped by 6 bases and J by 9 bases; unmatched bases: 10. Germline CDR1 MNHEY, CDR2 SVGAGI. The CDR3 nucleotides are TGTGCCAGCAGCTTGGGACAGGGGGTGGGATGGCCCCAGCATTTT. Its protein product is CASSLGQGVGWPQHF.

J is TRBJ2-1 and V is TRBV30, with D perhaps TRBD2 (6 bases). V dropped 8 bases and J dropped 6 bases, with 26 bases sitting between them. CDR1 is GTSNPN, CDR2 SVGIG, per germline (reference sequence). The CDR3 is made up of 16 amino acids. The CDR3 nucleotides are TGTGCCCTGGACTTAAGAGGACTAACGGGTTTCAATGAGCAGTTCTTC. This gives the protein CALDLRGLTGFNEQFF.

V is TRBV5-4 and J is TRBJ1-1; 11 bases fit TRBD1. The CDR3 has 15 amino acids. The trim removed 2 bases at V and 5 bases at J, leaving 5 bases unmatched. Germline values: CDR1 SGHNT, CDR2 YYREEE (reference sequence). The CDR3 DNA is TGTGCCAGCAGCTTAGGGACAGGGGGTTATACTGAAGCTTTCTTT. This sequence encodes CASSLGTGGYTEAFF.

This clone was counted between two and nine times. The chain combines TRBV19 with TRBJ2-7; TRBD2 might be the D (6 bases). Germline V gene data show CDR1 as LNHDA and CDR2 as SQIVND (reference sequence). Trimming pared 4 bases from V and 1 base from J, leaving 8 bases between. The CDR3 is 13 amino acids. The CDR3 here is CASSNGGSYEQYF. In DNA form, the CDR3 reads TGTGCCAGTAGTAACGGGGGATCCTACGAGCAGTACTTC.

The CDR3 protein is CASSEIRVDSIQETQYF. DNA for the CDR3: TGTGCCAGCAGTGAAATCCGGGTGGACAGCATACAAGAGACCCAGTACTTC. The V gene is TRBV25-1, the J gene TRBJ2-5; a weak D match, TRBD1 (6 bases). This CDR3 spans 17 amino acids. Germline values: CDR1 MGHDK, CDR2 SYGVNS. Trimming pared 2 bases from V and 2 bases from J, leaving 18 bases between.